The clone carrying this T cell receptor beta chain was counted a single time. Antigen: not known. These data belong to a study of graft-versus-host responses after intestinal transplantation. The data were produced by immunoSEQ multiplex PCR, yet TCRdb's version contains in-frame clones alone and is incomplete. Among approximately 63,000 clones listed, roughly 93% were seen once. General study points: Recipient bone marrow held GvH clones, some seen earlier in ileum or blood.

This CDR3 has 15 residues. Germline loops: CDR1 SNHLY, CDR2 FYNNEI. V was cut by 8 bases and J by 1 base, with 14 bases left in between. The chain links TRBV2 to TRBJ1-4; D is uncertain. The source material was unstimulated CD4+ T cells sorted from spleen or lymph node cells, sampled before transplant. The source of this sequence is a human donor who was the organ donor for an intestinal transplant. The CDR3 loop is CASQWNGVTNEKLFF. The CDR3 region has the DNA TGTGCCAGCCAATGGAATGGGGTAACTAATGAAAAACTGTTTTTT.